Listed below are T cell receptor beta chains from one sample, sequenced in a study of blood T cell repertoires in COVID-19. Here immunoSEQ multiplex PCR was the method, and the copy in TCRdb shows in-frame clones only, minus some. The top ten clones hold about a tenth of a sample with around 150,000 clones, around nine tenths of them seen once. Sequenced input: peripheral blood. The receptor source for this set is a woman in her seventies with COVID-19, enrolled during active disease. Both conserved end residues are trimmed from each CDR3. Each record gives: V gene, CDR3 protein.

V: TRBV10-3
CDR3: AISDGQGNTEAF

V: TRBV2
CDR3: ASSEAQTWQPQH

V: TRBV5-1
CDR3: ASSLGSEETQY

V: TRBV5-6
CDR3: ASSLESSRGSYEQY

V: TRBV27
CDR3: ASSLYTSGANVLT

V: TRBV7-9
CDR3: ASSQRQGQDSPLH

V: TRBV6-5
CDR3: ASSREQGSYNEQF

V: TRBV6-5
CDR3: ASSRYKTGLETQY

V: TRBV11-2
CDR3: ASSQDREIYEQY

V: TRBV5-1
CDR3: ASSIGQGANTEAF

V: TRBV2
CDR3: ASMPVIAPNEQF

V: TRBV10-3
CDR3: AISESIFLVLRGNASGYT

V: TRBV16
CDR3: ASSQLRGKGSGYT

V: TRBV6-5
CDR3: ASTGPETGYYGYT

V: TRBV28
CDR3: ASSLSGQGIRSEKLF

V: TRBV28
CDR3: ASSLYRVGTEAF

V: TRBV28
CDR3: ASTNRYNSPLH

V: TRBV18
CDR3: ASSPPASANNEQF

V: TRBV28
CDR3: ASSSQGAQGYT

V: TRBV6-5
CDR3: ASRLDRAHRNTIY

V: TRBV29-1
CDR3: SVEDGGADTGELF

V: TRBV2
CDR3: ASSRQGGQPQH

V: TRBV9
CDR3: ASSVGQSTYQETQY

V: TRBV12-1
CDR3: ASSFVVTAAYEQY

V: TRBV12-5
CDR3: ASSQAGGGYT

V: TRBV18
CDR3: ASSPRGDYGYT

V: TRBV7-2
CDR3: ASSPQFGNTEAF

V: TRBV5-4
CDR3: ASRSGTSGNSYNEQF

V: TRBV6-5
CDR3: ASSYKTGTANGYT

V: TRBV18
CDR3: ASATPGNQVWDTQY

V: TRBV28
CDR3: ASRPGQNVYGYT

V: TRBV19
CDR3: ASSIPRQGKSGGGQETQY

V: TRBV7-2
CDR3: ASSPRDIRYEQY

V: TRBV30
CDR3: AWSKKTEGTEAF

V: TRBV27
CDR3: ASSITGTGGGRYGYT

V: TRBV29-1
CDR3: SVGEINEKLF

V: TRBV2
CDR3: ASTRDKKQETQY

V: TRBV4-1
CDR3: ASSQVEGAKRGYT

V: TRBV28
CDR3: ASSPSGGDHNEQF

V: TRBV15
CDR3: ATSRDPQGANSPLH

V: TRBV18
CDR3: ASSPKGDIQY

V: TRBV4-1
CDR3: ASSQEKGLAVNTGELF

V: TRBV2
CDR3: ASSVSGQGASKLSEQY

V: TRBV19
CDR3: ASSIVAGVMTEAF

V: TRBV19
CDR3: ASSTRGSGGATHEQF

V: TRBV5-5
CDR3: ASSFTGGITDTQY

V: TRBV7-3
CDR3: ASSLGQGTDTQY

V: TRBV5-1
CDR3: ASSLDMTNYGYT

V: TRBV2
CDR3: ASRLGRNNEQF

V: TRBV2
CDR3: ASSMDRGDSYEQY

V: TRBV7-8
CDR3: ASSAGTGVYEQY

V: TRBV5-1
CDR3: ASSLTGTNTEAF

V: TRBV7-8
CDR3: ASSGHPNTEAF

V: TRBV25-1
CDR3: ASVTGTEQY

V: TRBV27
CDR3: ASSLRTGGNYGYT